What follows describes a single TCR beta chain. As processed by the authors: Reference gene primer amplification gave nucleated cell count estimates. This table comes from immunoSEQ multiplex PCR, and its TCRdb copy is limited to in-frame clones, with some not included. The D gene and trimming were derived from the DNA, and the V and J assignments and clone size from that table. The table records about 300,000 clones, approximately 89% of them present only once. This sample was included in a study of blood T cell repertoires in COVID-19. Background on the study: There were acute and convalescent COVID-19 samples, and they came from the United States, Italy and Spain. In each case, the material was cDNA or gDNA derived from T cells, B-cell-depleted T cells, or PBMCs.

This CDR3 contains 15 residues. Germline assignment: CDR1 MGHRA and CDR2 YSYEKL. The germline V and J ends were trimmed by 2 bases and 2 bases, with 12 bases remaining between them. Material: peripheral blood. The TCR originated in a woman aged 25 to 39 who had recovered from COVID-19. V and J are TRBV4-1 and TRBJ2-5; tentatively, D is TRBD1 (6 bases). CDR3 sequence reads: CASSQLSGTQETQYF. CDR3 coding DNA: TGCGCCAGCAGCCAACTTTCCGGGACACAAGAGACCCAGTACTTC.